This paragraph covers one TCR beta chain sequence. Its target is not known. The CDR3 sequence is 13 residues long. The germline CDR1 and CDR2 sequences are SGHRS and YFSETQ. The V and J ends lost 0 bases and 5 bases respectively, with 7 bases between them. Combining a sample-barcoded 5' primer with a J-beta primer mix, a second PCR ran for roughly 7 to 12 cycles. Each cDNA was tagged by a template-switch adaptor containing 12 random nucleotides. MiXCR, applied by TCRdb to the 5' RACE reads, yields one record per CDR3 protein. The sample lists over 600,000 distinct CDR3 sequences, about half occurring once. This sample stems from a study of blood T cells in healthy people across ages. Whole-study results and caveats: More naive CD4+ cells and higher diversity marked long-lived donors relative to aged donors. Unsorted PBMCs prevented conclusive naive versus antigen-experienced comparison.

This TCR was sampled from a man older than 75 in good health. The sample comprised blood. The chain is built from TRBV5-1 and TRBJ2-3; D uncertain. The CDR3 nucleotides read TGCGCCAGCAGCTTGGACAACGGAGATACGCAGTATTTT. Residues: CASSLDNGDTQYF.